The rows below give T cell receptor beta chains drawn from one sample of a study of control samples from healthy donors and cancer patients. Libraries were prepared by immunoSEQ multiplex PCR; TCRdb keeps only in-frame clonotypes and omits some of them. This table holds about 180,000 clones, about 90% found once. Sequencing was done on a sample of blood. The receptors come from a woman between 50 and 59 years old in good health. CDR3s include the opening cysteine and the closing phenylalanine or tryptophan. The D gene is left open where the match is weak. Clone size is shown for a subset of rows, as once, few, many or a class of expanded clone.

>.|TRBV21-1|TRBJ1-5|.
CASSRTGGLLPQHF
TGTGCCAGCAGCAGAACAGGGGGGCTACTGCCCCAGCATTTT
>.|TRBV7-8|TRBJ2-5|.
CAAGRQETQYF
TGTGCCGCCGGTAGGCAAGAGACCCAGTACTTC
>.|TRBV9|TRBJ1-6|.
CASSVDAQRGSPLHF
TGTGCCAGCAGCGTAGACGCGCAACGGGGTTCACCCCTCCACTTT
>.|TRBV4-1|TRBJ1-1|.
CASSHQAWGKEAFF
TGCGCCAGCAGCCACCAGGCGTGGGGTAAAGAAGCTTTCTTT
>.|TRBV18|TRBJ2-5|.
CASSSYSLYQETQYF
TGTGCCAGCTCATCTTACAGCCTGTACCAAGAGACCCAGTACTTC
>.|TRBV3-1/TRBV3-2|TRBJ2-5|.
CASSQDLAMKTQYF
TGTGCCAGCAGCCAAGATCTGGCAATGAAGACCCAGTACTTC
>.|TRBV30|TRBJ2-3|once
CAWSVTWGSTQYF
TGTGCCTGGAGTGTAACATGGGGGAGTACGCAGTATTTT
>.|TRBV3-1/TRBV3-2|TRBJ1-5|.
CASSHTGSNQPQHF
TGTGCCAGCAGCCACACAGGTAGCAATCAGCCCCAGCATTTT
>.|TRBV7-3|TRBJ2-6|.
CASSLRGISSGANVLTF
TGTGCCAGCAGCTTAAGGGGGATTAGCTCTGGGGCCAACGTCCTGACTTTC
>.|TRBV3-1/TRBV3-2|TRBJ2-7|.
CASSQGGVSEQYF
TGTGCCAGCAGCCAAGGGGGAGTCTCTGAGCAGTACTTC
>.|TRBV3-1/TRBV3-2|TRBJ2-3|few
CASSPNLGGAQYF
TGTGCCAGCAGCCCGAATTTGGGAGGAGCGCAGTATTTT
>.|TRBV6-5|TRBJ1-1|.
CASSYARTMNTEAFF
TGTGCCAGCAGTTACGCTCGGACCATGAACACTGAAGCTTTCTTT
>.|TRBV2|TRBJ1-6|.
CASSEGIRNSPLHF
TGTGCCAGCAGTGAAGGGATAAGGAATTCACCCCTCCACTTT
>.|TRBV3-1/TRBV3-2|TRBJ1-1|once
CASSQDTPPAVNTEAFF
TGTGCCAGCAGCCAAGATACCCCGCCGGCGGTGAACACTGAAGCTTTCTTT
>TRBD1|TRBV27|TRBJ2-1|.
CASSKGTGSLNEQFF
TGTGCCAGCAGTAAGGGGACAGGGTCTTTGAATGAGCAGTTCTTC
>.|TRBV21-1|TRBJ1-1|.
CASYHPGQGFVNEAFF
TGTGCCAGCTACCATCCGGGACAGGGGTTTGTAAATGAAGCTTTCTTT
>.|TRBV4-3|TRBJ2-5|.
CASSQGAGAQTQYF
TGCGCCAGCAGCCAAGGGGCAGGGGCACAGACCCAGTACTTC
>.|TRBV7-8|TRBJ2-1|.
CASSLVGGLVGVDEQFF
TGTGCCAGCAGCTTAGTCGGGGGATTGGTTGGTGTCGATGAGCAGTTCTTC
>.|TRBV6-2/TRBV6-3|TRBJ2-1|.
CASSLLWNEQFF
TGTGCCAGCAGCCTCCTCTGGAATGAGCAGTTCTTC
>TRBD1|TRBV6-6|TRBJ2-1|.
CASSYGTGDNEQFF
TGTGCCAGCAGTTATGGGACAGGGGACAATGAGCAGTTCTTC
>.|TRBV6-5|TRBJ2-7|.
CASSKDRAYEQYF
TGTGCCAGCAGCAAGGACAGAGCCTACGAGCAGTACTTC
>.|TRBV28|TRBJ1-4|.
CASSPSPQVNRFF
TGTGCCAGCAGTCCCTCCCCCCAGGTCAATCGGTTTTTT
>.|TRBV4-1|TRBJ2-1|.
CATQLGLNYNEQFF
TGCGCCACCCAACTCGGTCTTAACTACAATGAGCAGTTCTTC
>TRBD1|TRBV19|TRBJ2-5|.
CASSRTPGQGVETQYF
TGTGCCAGTAGTCGTACGCCGGGACAGGGGGTAGAGACCCAGTACTTC
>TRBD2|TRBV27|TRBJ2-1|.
CASSSLAGVNEQFF
TGTGCCAGCAGTTCACTAGCGGGGGTCAATGAGCAGTTCTTC
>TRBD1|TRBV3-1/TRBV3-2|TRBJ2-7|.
CASSQGDRGAYEQYF
TGTGCCAGCAGCCAAGGGGACAGGGGGGCCTACGAGCAGTACTTC
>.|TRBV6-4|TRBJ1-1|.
CASSPQLNTEAFF
TGTGCCAGCAGCCCCCAATTGAACACTGAAGCTTTCTTT
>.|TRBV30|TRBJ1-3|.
CAWSVGGTSGNTIYF
TGTGCCTGGAGTGTAGGAGGGACATCAGGAAACACCATATATTTT
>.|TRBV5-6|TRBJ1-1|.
CASSLFGRENTEAFF
TGTGCCAGCAGCTTGTTCGGCAGGGAGAACACTGAAGCTTTCTTT
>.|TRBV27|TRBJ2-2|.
CASSLIRGPVGVTGELFF
TGTGCCAGCAGTTTGATTCGGGGACCGGTCGGGGTCACCGGGGAGCTGTTTTTT
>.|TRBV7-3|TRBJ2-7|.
CASSLDRTEQYF
TGTGCCAGCAGCTTAGATCGGACGGAGCAGTACTTC
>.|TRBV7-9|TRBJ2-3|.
CASSLGRTTTDTQYF
TGTGCCAGCAGCTTAGGCCGGACTACTACAGATACGCAGTATTTT
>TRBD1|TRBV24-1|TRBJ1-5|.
CATGGLGQGSQPQHF
TGTGCCACCGGGGGTCTCGGACAGGGTAGTCAGCCCCAGCATTTT
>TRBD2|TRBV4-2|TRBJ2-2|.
CASSQEGTRATGELFF
TGTGCCAGCAGCCAAGAAGGGACTAGGGCTACCGGGGAGCTGTTTTTT
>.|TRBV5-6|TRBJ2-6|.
CASSLVRGANVLTF
TGTGCCAGCAGCTTGGTGAGAGGGGCCAACGTCCTGACTTTC
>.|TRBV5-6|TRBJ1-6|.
CASSLAWGRNNSPLHF
TGTGCCAGCAGCTTGGCCTGGGGCAGAAATAATTCACCCCTCCACTTT
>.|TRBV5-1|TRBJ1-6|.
CASSPLGAPGPLHF
TGCGCCAGCAGCCCCCTGGGGGCCCCAGGGCCCCTCCACTTT
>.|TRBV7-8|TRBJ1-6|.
CASSLDRTVNSPLHF
TGTGCCAGCAGCTTAGATAGGACGGTTAATTCACCCCTCCACTTT
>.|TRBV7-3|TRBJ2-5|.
CASSPGTARPQYF
TGTGCCAGCAGCCCCGGGACCGCGAGGCCCCAGTACTTC
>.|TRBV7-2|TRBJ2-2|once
CASSPSIIRAGGYTGELFF
TGTGCCAGCAGCCCATCCATCATCAGGGCAGGGGGGTATACCGGGGAGCTGTTTTTT
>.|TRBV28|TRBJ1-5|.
CASLGGTNQRPQHF
TGTGCCAGCCTTGGAGGGACGAATCAGAGGCCCCAGCATTTT
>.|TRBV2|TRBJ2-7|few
CASSEGYEQYF
TGTGCCAGCAGTGAAGGGTACGAGCAGTACTTC
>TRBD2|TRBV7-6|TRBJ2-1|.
CASSPTSGGAGEQFF
TGTGCCAGCAGCCCAACTAGCGGGGGGGCCGGTGAGCAGTTCTTC
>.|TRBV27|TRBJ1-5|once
CASSPGRSYSNQPQHF
TGTGCCAGCAGCCCGGGACGGTCATATAGCAATCAGCCCCAGCATTTT
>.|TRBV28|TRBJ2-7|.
CASSFEIGAYEQYF
TGTGCCAGCAGTTTCGAAATTGGGGCCTACGAGCAGTACTTC
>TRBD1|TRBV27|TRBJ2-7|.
CASSLYTDRKGLYEQYF
TGTGCCAGCAGTTTATATACGGACAGGAAAGGCCTCTACGAGCAGTACTTC